Below, one T cell receptor (beta chain) is given with its context. Its antigen is unknown. Peripheral blood, together with lesional scalp punch biopsies, was collected from alopecia areata patients. PBMCs, the starting material, were the source of sorted CD4+ and CD8+ T cells. These data belong to a study of CD8+ T cells in alopecia areata. Study summary: A 6-month period off drug followed tofacitinib, which lasted 6 to 18 months.

Germline V gene lookup returns CDR1 SNHLY and CDR2 FYNNEI. The CDR3 extends over 12 amino acids. V lost 6 bases, J lost 4 bases, and 10 bases lay in between. Points from the study as a whole: More clonal than normal scalp was lesional scalp, particularly alopecia totalis/universalis.

Extraction and reverse transcription of RNA yielded cDNA as the sequencing template. Assay: immunoSEQ multiplex PCR; the TCRdb copy retains only in-frame clones and omits some. The sample records 150,000 or so clones, more than 45% being singletons. The TCR comes from a human donor with alopecia areata. The rearrangement uses TRBV2 and TRBJ2-7; a weak D match, TRBD1 (6 bases). The sequenced material came from CD4+ T cells sorted from blood. The DNA of the CDR3 is TGTGCCAGCAGGATACAGGGTTACGAGCAGTACTTC. This encodes CASRIQGYEQYF.